This T cell receptor (beta chain) was recovered during a study of blood T cell repertoires in COVID-19. Study overall: The United States, Italy and Spain supplied acute and convalescent COVID-19 samples. The cDNA or gDNA used as material had been derived from T cells, B-cell-depleted T cells, or PBMCs.

Per the study methods: Amplified reference gene primers provided the basis for estimating nucleated cell counts. Only in-frame clones appear in the TCRdb table, and some are missing; sequencing was by immunoSEQ multiplex PCR. V and J calls and clone size are as listed in that table; D and trimming were resolved from the DNA. The sample includes about 260,000 clones, around 87% of them seen just once. CDR3 length: 15 residues. Trimming stripped 5 bases from V and 4 bases from J, with 14 bases between. Germline values: CDR1 SGHNT, CDR2 YENEEA. The chain couples TRBV11-3 to TRBJ2-2, with TRBD2 as a possible D gene (7 bases). The TCR was taken from a woman in her thirties or forties who had recovered from COVID-19. Sequencing was carried out using peripheral blood. The CDR3 sequence: CASSPRGGFTGELFF. CDR3 in DNA: TGTGCCAGCAGCCCGAGGGGGGGCTTCACCGGGGAGCTGTTTTTT. Full variable domain (remainder filled in from reference TRBV11-3 and TRBJ2-2): EAGVVQSPRYKIIEKKQPVAFWCNPISGHNTLYWYLQNLGQGPELLIRYENEEAVDDSQLPKDRFSAERLKGVDSTLKIQPAELGDSAVYLCASSPRGGFTGELFFGEGSRLTVL.